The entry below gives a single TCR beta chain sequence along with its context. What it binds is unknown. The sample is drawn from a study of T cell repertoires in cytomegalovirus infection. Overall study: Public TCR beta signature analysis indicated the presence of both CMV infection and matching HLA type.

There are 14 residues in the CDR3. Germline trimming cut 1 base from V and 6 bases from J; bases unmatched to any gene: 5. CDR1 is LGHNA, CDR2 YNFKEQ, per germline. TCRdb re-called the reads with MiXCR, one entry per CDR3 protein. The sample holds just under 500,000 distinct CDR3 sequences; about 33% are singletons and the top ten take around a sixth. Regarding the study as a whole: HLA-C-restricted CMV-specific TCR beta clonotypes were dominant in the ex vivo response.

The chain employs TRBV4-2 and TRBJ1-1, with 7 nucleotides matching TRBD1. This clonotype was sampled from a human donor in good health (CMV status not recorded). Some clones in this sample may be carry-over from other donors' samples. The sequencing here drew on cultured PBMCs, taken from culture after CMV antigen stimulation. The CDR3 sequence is CASSQVSTGSEAFF. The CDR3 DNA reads TGTGCCAGCAGCCAAGTCTCGACAGGGTCTGAAGCTTTCTTT.